This T cell receptor beta chain stems from a study of blood T cell repertoires in COVID-19. Study information: T cells, B-cell-depleted T cells, or PBMCs supplied cDNA or gDNA.

The V gene end was trimmed by 4 bases and the J gene end by 8 bases; junction bases not matched to a gene: 11. The V gene's germline CDR1 is SGHNT and CDR2 YYREEE (reference sequence). The CDR3 has 16 amino acids. Libraries were prepared by immunoSEQ multiplex PCR; TCRdb keeps only in-frame clonotypes and omits some of them. This table holds hundreds of thousands of clones, more than 80% found once. This receptor was identified in a man aged 35 to 55 with acute or convalescent COVID-19. What was sequenced was peripheral blood. The gene calls are TRBV5-4 and TRBJ2-1; 11 nucleotides align to TRBD2. For the CDR3, the DNA is TGTGCCAGCAGCGGGCCGACTAGCGGGGTTGCCTATGAGCAGTTCTTC. Residues: CASSGPTSGVAYEQFF.